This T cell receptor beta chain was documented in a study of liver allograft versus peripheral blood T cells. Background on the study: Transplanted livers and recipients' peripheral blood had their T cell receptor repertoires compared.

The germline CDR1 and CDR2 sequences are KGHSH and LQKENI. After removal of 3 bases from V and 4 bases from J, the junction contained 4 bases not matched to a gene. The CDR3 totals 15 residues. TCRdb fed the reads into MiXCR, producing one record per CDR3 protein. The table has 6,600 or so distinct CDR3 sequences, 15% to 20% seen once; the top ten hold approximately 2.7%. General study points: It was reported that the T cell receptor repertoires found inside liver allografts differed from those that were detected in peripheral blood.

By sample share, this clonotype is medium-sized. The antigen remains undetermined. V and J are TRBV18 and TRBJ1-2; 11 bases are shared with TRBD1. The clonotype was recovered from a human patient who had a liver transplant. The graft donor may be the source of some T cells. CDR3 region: CASSPPGQGVYGYTF. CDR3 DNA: TGTGCCAGCTCACCCCCGGGACAGGGGGTCTATGGCTACACCTTC. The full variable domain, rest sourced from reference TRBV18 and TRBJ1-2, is NAGVMQNPRHLVRRRGQEARLRCSPMKGHSHVYWYRQLPEEGLKFMVYLQKENIIDESGMPKERFSAEFPKEGPSILRIQQVVRGDSAAYFCASSPPGQGVYGYTFGSGTRLTVV.